These 29 T cell receptor beta chains share one sample of origin, sequenced in a study of cytomegalovirus exposure and HLA in healthy donors. The PCR had 60 Vbeta and 13 Jbeta primers. Only in-frame clones appear in the TCRdb table, and some are missing; sequencing was by immunoSEQ multiplex PCR. Of roughly 180,000 clones detected, roughly 77% appear once; the ten largest clones hold roughly 2%. The sequencing sample was made of PBMCs. The receptor source for this set is a woman in her thirties in good health and CMV-seronegative.

The gene calls are TRBV6-5 and TRBJ1-2; 7 bases line up with TRBD1. V shed 1 base and J 2 bases; nucleotides not matched to a gene: 4. Germline loops: CDR1 MNHEY, CDR2 SVGAGI. This CDR3 is 15 amino acids long. The CDR3 spells CASSYYGTVNYGYTF. The DNA for the CDR3 is TGTGCCAGCAGTTACTACGGGACAGTCAACTATGGCTACACCTTC.

This chain uses TRBV10-3 with TRBJ2-1; TRBD1 might be the D (5 bases). The CDR3 runs to 14 residues. Germline V gives CDR1 ENHRY, CDR2 SYGVKD. Deletions cut 6 bases from V and 2 bases from J, with 11 bases between. CDR3 sequence reads: CAIRTARAYNEQFF. CDR3 sequence (DNA): TGTGCCATCAGGACAGCTAGGGCCTACAATGAGCAGTTCTTC.

The V call is TRBV21-1, the J call TRBJ1-4; the listed D gene, TRBD1, was not tested against the DNA. TRBV21-1 is annotated as a pseudogene. The CDR3 covers 16 residues. In DNA form, the CDR3 reads TGTGCCAGCAGCCCCCCCGGGACAGGGGGAGGGGAAAAACTGTTTTTT. This encodes CASSPPGTGGGEKLFF.

This clone was counted a few times. One end of the junction does not line up with germline, which may come from a read error. CDR3 in DNA: TGTGCCTGGAGAGGACTGACTAGCGGGGGCTTC. Amino acid sequence: CAWRGLTSGGF. This chain connects TRBV30 to TRBJ2-4; 12 nucleotides agree with TRBD2. CDR1 and CDR2 from the germline V gene are GTSNPN and SVGIG (reference sequence). This CDR3 has 11 residues.

The CDR3 sequence: CASSMGLAVYEQYF. CDR3 sequence (DNA): TGTGCCAGTAGTATGGGACTAGCAGTCTACGAGCAGTACTTC. The chain joins TRBV19 to TRBJ2-7; 9 bases line up with TRBD2. After removal of 3 bases from V and 3 bases from J, the junction contained 3 bases not matched to a gene. CDR1 LNHDA and CDR2 SQIVND come from the germline V gene (reference sequence). CDR3 size: 14 residues.

The V call is TRBV7-2, the J call TRBJ1-2, with D possibly TRBD1 on 5 matching bases. CDR3 length: 15 amino acids. Germline V CDR1 and CDR2: SGHTA, FQGNSA. Trimming left V 5 bases short and J 5 bases short, with 18 bases between. Here the CDR3 reads CASSPDRPYPYGYTF. CDR3 bases: TGTGCCAGCAGCCCCGACAGACCTTACCCTTATGGCTACACCTTC.

This chain uses TRBV14 with TRBJ1-4; 7 nucleotides match TRBD1. The trim removed 1 base at V and 5 bases at J, leaving 7 bases unmatched. The CDR3 consists of 16 residues. CDR1 is SGHDN and CDR2 is FVKESK in the germline V gene. Here the CDR3 reads CASSQVTGAINEKLFF. The CDR3 region has the DNA TGTGCCAGCAGCCAAGTTACAGGGGCGATAAATGAAAAACTGTTTTTT.

This rearrangement joins TRBV6-1 to TRBJ1-5, with D tentatively TRBD1 (5 bases). The CDR3 totals 14 residues. CDR1 is MNHNS, CDR2 SASEGT, per germline. Trimming left V 6 bases short and J 3 bases short, with 12 bases between. The CDR3, as DNA: TGTGCCAGCAGGCTCGACAGAAACAATCAGCCCCAGCATTTT. It translates to CASRLDRNNQPQHF.

This chain links TRBV6-1 with TRBJ1-1; D gene ambiguous. Germline CDR1 is MNHNS and CDR2 is SASEGT. Trimming stripped 5 bases from V and 4 bases from J, with 8 bases between. The CDR3 is 12 amino acids. The CDR3 reads CASSPHTTEAFF. The CDR3 nucleotides are TGTGCCAGCAGTCCGCACACCACTGAAGCTTTCTTT.

This clone has only a few counts. The V call is TRBV6-5, the J call TRBJ2-1; a weak D match, TRBD1 (6 bases). CDR3 length equals 15 residues. Trimming removed 2 bases from V and 8 bases from J, with 16 bases in between. The V gene's germline CDR1 is MNHEY and CDR2 SVGAGI. The CDR3 DNA reads TGTGCCAGCAGTTACGTAGGGGCAGGGGAAGATGAGCAGTTCTTC. Translating gives CASSYVGAGEDEQFF.

The V call is TRBV7-7, the J call TRBJ2-3, with D maybe TRBD2 (7 bases). Deletions cut 2 bases from V and 8 bases from J, with 17 bases between. CDR1 and CDR2 (germline): SSHAT, FNYEAQ (reference sequence). The CDR3 is made up of 15 amino acids. CDR3 sequence reads: CASSLLPRGGGTQYF. The DNA of the CDR3 is TGTGCCAGCAGCTTACTCCCTAGGGGGGGTGGTACGCAGTATTTT.

The V gene is TRBV6-4, the J gene TRBJ2-5, with TRBD1 matching over 8 bases. V trimming: 5 bases; J trimming: 3 bases; junction bases outside the gene matches: 5. Germline assignment: CDR1 MRHNA and CDR2 SNTAGT. CDR3 size: 14 residues. The DNA of the CDR3 is TGTGCCAGCAGTTCCGGGACAGGAGAAGAGACCCAGTACTTC. It specifies CASSSGTGEETQYF.

In its sample, this clone was seen a few times. This chain connects TRBV6-6 to TRBJ2-7; TRBD1 aligns across 9 bases. CDR1 is MNHNY, CDR2 SVGAGI, per germline (reference sequence). V was clipped by 4 bases and J by 5 bases; unmatched bases: 6. The CDR3 is 14 amino acids. The CDR3: CASSSGQGLDEQYF. The CDR3 nucleotides read TGTGCCAGCAGTTCAGGACAGGGGCTAGACGAGCAGTACTTC.

The genes are TRBV9 and TRBJ1-1; no clear D. CDR1 SGDLS and CDR2 YYNGEE come from the germline V gene. CDR3 length: 11 residues. With 3 bases removed from V and 10 bases from J, the gap between germline ends came to 10 bases. The CDR3 is CASSGSSGAFF. DNA for the CDR3: TGTGCCAGCAGCGGATCGTCAGGAGCTTTCTTT. Full variable domain (missing parts from reference TRBV9 and TRBJ1-1): DSGVTQTPKHLITATGQRVTLRCSPRSGDLSVYWYQQSLDQGLQFLIQYYNGEERAKGNILERFSAQQFPDLHSELNLSSLELGDSALYFCASSGSSGAFFGQGTRLTVV.

The chain is built from TRBV7-8 and TRBJ2-4, with 10 bases aligning to TRBD1. In germline, CDR1 is SGHVS, CDR2 FQNEAQ. The CDR3 is made up of 12 amino acids. Trimming took 5 bases from V and 10 from J; bases not matched to a gene: 2. The DNA of the CDR3 is TGTGCCAGCAGCCTGGGACAGGGGATTCAGTACTTC. It yields the protein CASSLGQGIQYF.

The CDR3, as DNA: TGTGCCAGCTCAGCGTCGGGACACAGGAACACTGAAGCTTTCTTT. This translates into CASSASGHRNTEAFF. The chain combines TRBV18 with TRBJ1-1; a possible D gene is TRBD1 (6 bases). Germline CDR1 and CDR2: KGHSH and LQKENI. Trimming removed 5 bases at V and 1 base at J, with 14 bases between. This CDR3 region has 15 residues.

A few counts support this clone. The chain couples TRBV18 to TRBJ2-7, with 7 bases identical to TRBD2. The J segment lost 2 bases and the V segment lost 2 bases, leaving 3 bases of the junction unmatched. The CDR3 is made up of 14 amino acids. CDR1 and CDR2 from the germline V gene are KGHSH and LQKENI. The CDR3: CASSPGLGAYEQYF. The CDR3 DNA reads TGTGCCAGCTCACCAGGACTAGGAGCCTACGAGCAGTACTTC.

The chain recombines TRBV18 with TRBJ1-5; D perhaps matches TRBD1 (5 bases). The CDR3 has 15 amino acids. From germline, CDR1 is KGHSH and CDR2 LQKENI. The V and J ends lost 3 bases and 7 bases respectively, with 16 bases between them. For the CDR3, the DNA is TGTGCCAGCTCACCGGACATCCCCACGAACCAGCCCCAGCATTTT. Protein product: CASSPDIPTNQPQHF. The full variable domain, its missing parts supplied by reference TRBV18 and TRBJ1-5, is NAGVMQNPRHLVRRRGQEARLRCSPMKGHSHVYWYRQLPEEGLKFMVYLQKENIIDESGMPKERFSAEFPKEGPSILRIQQVVRGDSAAYFCASSPDIPTNQPQHFGDGTRLSIL.

This chain joins TRBV13 and TRBJ1-1; 7 bases are shared with TRBD1. Germline lookup yields CDR1 PRHDT and CDR2 FYEKMQ (reference sequence). The CDR3 runs 14 residues. V shed 4 bases and J 4 bases; nucleotides not matched to a gene: 6. Written as DNA, the CDR3 is TGTGCCAGCAGCTCCACAGGGGTGGTCACTGAAGCTTTCTTT. Protein: CASSSTGVVTEAFF.

This clone has just a few counts. The gene calls are TRBV14 and TRBJ2-3; 7 nucleotides match TRBD1. The length of the CDR3 is 19 residues. The V segment lost 0 bases and the J segment 2 bases; nucleotides outside the gene matches: 14. Germline V lookup: CDR1 SGHDN, CDR2 FVKESK. CDR3 in DNA: TGTGCCAGCAGCCAAGAAAGACAGGGAGTACTCTTCTACACAGATACGCAGTATTTT. Residues: CASSQERQGVLFYTDTQYF.

The chain links TRBV18 to TRBJ2-7; 11 nucleotides align to TRBD1. V shed 3 bases, J shed 2 bases, and the junction held 3 bases outside the gene matches. CDR1 and CDR2 from the germline V gene are KGHSH and LQKENI. The CDR3 extends over 15 amino acids. Written as DNA, the CDR3 is TGTGCCAGCTCACCCCAGGGACAGGGGGCCTACGAGCAGTACTTC. Protein product: CASSPQGQGAYEQYF.

The chain has TRBV4-1 and TRBJ1-2, with 8 bases that match TRBD1. The germline CDR1 and CDR2 sequences are MGHRA and YSYEKL. The CDR3 is 15 amino acids. With V trimmed by 4 bases and J by 2 bases, 6 bases remained unmatched. CDR3 protein: CASSLQGAVNYGYTF. For the CDR3, the DNA is TGCGCCAGCAGCCTCCAGGGGGCTGTCAACTATGGCTACACCTTC.

The chain couples TRBV5-8 to TRBJ2-3; weak D call: TRBD1 (5 bases). V lost 2 bases and J lost 4, with 11 bases in between. The germline V gene has CDR1 SGHTS and CDR2 YDEGEE. The CDR3 runs 14 residues. The DNA of the CDR3 is TGTGCCAGCAGCTTAGGGGTCGCGGCAGATACGCAGTATTTT. Translated: CASSLGVAADTQYF.

The chain links TRBV30 to TRBJ2-3; tentatively, D is TRBD1 (5 bases). Germline-derived CDR1 and CDR2 are GTSNPN and SVGIG (reference sequence). Deletions cut 4 bases from V and 1 base from J, with 15 bases between. The CDR3 is 15 amino acids. CDR3 sequence (DNA): TGTGCCTGGATAAGGCCCCAGGGCGGCACAGATACGCAGTATTTT. Its translation is CAWIRPQGGTDTQYF.

The genes are TRBV7-8 and TRBJ1-6, with 9 bases matching TRBD1. Germline V lookup: CDR1 SGHVS, CDR2 FQNEAQ. CDR3 size: 17 residues. J was trimmed by 5 bases and V by 1 base; bases with no gene match: 6. The CDR3 region has the DNA TGTGCCAGCAGCTTAGGGCTGGGGACAGGGAATAATTCACCCCTCCACTTT. This codes for CASSLGLGTGNNSPLHF.

The chain couples TRBV13 to TRBJ2-5; 10 positions agree with TRBD2. V lost 5 bases to trimming and J lost 1 base; unmatched junction nucleotides: 4. Germline lookup yields CDR1 PRHDT and CDR2 FYEKMQ (reference sequence). The CDR3 has 15 residues. In nucleotides, the CDR3 is TGTGCCAGCAGCCTAGCGGGGGTATTCCAAGAGACCCAGTACTTC. Its protein is CASSLAGVFQETQYF.

This clone was detected only once. The gene calls are TRBV5-6 and TRBJ1-1; 8 nucleotides line up with TRBD1. J was trimmed by 1 base and V by 7 bases; bases with no gene match: 15. Germline loops: CDR1 SGHDT, CDR2 YYEEEE. The CDR3 totals 17 residues. The CDR3 sequence: CASRKNAGGFSNTEAFF. The CDR3 DNA follows: TGTGCCAGCCGTAAGAACGCAGGGGGCTTTTCGAACACTGAAGCTTTCTTT. Full variable domain (rest looked up from reference TRBV5-6 and TRBJ1-1): DAGVTQSPTHLIKTRGQQVTLRCSPKSGHDTVSWYQQALGQGPQFIFQYYEEEERQRGNFPDRFSGHQFPNYSSELNVNALLLGDSALYLCASRKNAGGFSNTEAFFGQGTRLTVV.

The chain uses TRBV7-9 and TRBJ2-5; 8 bases agree with TRBD1. The junction had 2 bases not matched to a gene; V was cut back by 3 bases and J by 5 bases. This CDR3 comprises 13 residues. CDR1 and CDR2 (germline): SEHNR, FQNEAQ (reference sequence). DNA of the CDR3: TGTGCCAGCAGCTTCACAGGGGGGGAGACCCAGTACTTC. Residues: CASSFTGGETQYF.

The V gene is TRBV7-6, the J gene TRBJ2-5; unclear D gene. Deletions cut 4 bases from V and 5 bases from J, with 11 bases between. Germline V gene lookup returns CDR1 SGHVS and CDR2 FNYEAQ. The CDR3 loop spans 13 amino acids. The CDR3 here is CASSSPVIETQYF. In nucleotides, the CDR3 is TGTGCCAGCAGCTCCCCGGTGATCGAGACCCAGTACTTC.